The next 27 T cell receptor beta chains were all read from a single sample in a study of regulatory T cells in long-lasting Graves disease. Time point: newly diagnosed GD, antithyroid drugs for less than 3 months. Researchers made the TCR library from RNA that was extracted from PBMCs. Combining iRepertoire HTBI primers with Arm-PCR of CDR3 regions, the authors built TCR beta libraries. MiXCR, run by TCRdb on the multiplex PCR reads, gives a single entry per CDR3 protein. Among 320,000 or so distinct CDR3 sequences, 15% to 20% were seen once, and the ten largest hold about 38%. The material sequenced was peripheral blood mononuclear cells (PBMCs), taken at new diagnosis, from a patient treated with antithyroid drugs. The receptors derive from a female donor with Graves disease.

This clonotype came up many times. The genes are TRBV7-8 and TRBJ2-1; D is possibly TRBD2 (6 bases). The CDR3 covers 17 residues. Germline CDR1 SGHVS, CDR2 FQNEAQ. Trimming stripped 0 bases from V and 0 bases from J, with 12 bases between. The CDR3 DNA reads as TGTGCCAGCAGCTTAGCGGCGGGGTTCAGCTCCTACAATGAGCAGTTCTTC. This gives the protein CASSLAAGFSSYNEQFF.

This clonotype appeared a few times. V gene TRBV6-4 combines with J gene TRBJ2-7, with 10 nucleotides matching TRBD2. Trimming cost V 4 bases and J 4 bases; bases outside gene matches: 7. Germline assignment: CDR1 MRHNA and CDR2 SNTAGT. The CDR3 length is 15 residues. CDR3 region: CASSAPPGLAYEQYF. The CDR3 bases are TGTGCCAGCAGTGCCCCGCCGGGACTAGCGTACGAGCAGTACTTC.

CDR3 nucleotide sequence: TGTGCCAGCAGCCAACCTTTCCGGGACTACTACAATGAGCAGTTCTTC. Translated, it gives CASSQPFRDYYNEQFF. The chain employs TRBV3-1 and TRBJ2-1; 7 positions match TRBD2. With 2 bases clipped from V and 3 bases from J, the junction kept 7 bases outside the gene matches. The germline CDR1 and CDR2 sequences are LGHDT and YNNKEL (reference sequence). This CDR3 region has 16 residues.

This clonotype was observed many times. The V gene is TRBV6-1, the J gene TRBJ2-3; D is ambiguous. V lost 5 bases, J lost 2 bases, and 5 bases lay in between. The CDR3 extends over 12 amino acids. The V gene's germline CDR1 is MNHNS and CDR2 SASEGT. Written as DNA, the CDR3 is TGTGCCAGCAGTAAAACCACAGATACGCAGTATTTT. This gives the protein CASSKTTDTQYF.

This clonotype was picked up a small number of times. This chain joins TRBV25-1 and TRBJ2-7; a weak D match, TRBD2 (6 bases). Germline V gene data show CDR1 as MGHDK and CDR2 as SYGVNS. V lost 3 bases and J lost 2, with 11 bases in between. The CDR3 is 14 amino acids. Here the CDR3 reads CASSDSGVPYEQYF. The CDR3 DNA is TGTGCCAGCAGTGATTCGGGGGTCCCCTACGAGCAGTACTTC.

This clonotype was recorded many times. The chain uses TRBV9 and TRBJ2-3; D is ambiguous. CDR3 length: 12 amino acids. The V end was cut by 4 bases, the J end by 9 bases, with 12 bases between. From germline, CDR1 is SGDLS and CDR2 YYNGEE. This CDR3 is CASSSQTETQYF. CDR3 bases: TGTGCCAGCAGCTCCCAGACCGAAACGCAGTATTTT.

This clonotype was recorded at least ten times. The J gene is TRBJ1-5, the V gene TRBV28; 8 nucleotides agree with TRBD1. Germline V lookup: CDR1 MDHEN, CDR2 SYDVKM. J gave up 2 bases and V 6 bases, and 9 bases lay outside the gene matches. This CDR3 region has 16 residues. CDR3 bases: TGTGCCAGCAGCCTCGGACAGGGAGGGGGCAATCAGCCCCAGCATTTT. It codes for CASSLGQGGGNQPQHF.

J is TRBJ2-2 and V is TRBV18, with unresolved D. The germline CDR1 and CDR2 sequences are KGHSH and LQKENI. With 3 bases removed from V and 3 bases from J, the gap between germline ends came to 11 bases. The CDR3 length is 15 residues. The CDR3 region has the DNA TGTGCCAGCTCACCCCTCGGCCTGCACACCGGGGAGCTGTTTTTT. This translates into CASSPLGLHTGELFF. The full variable domain, with the rest looked up from reference TRBV18 and TRBJ2-2, is NAGVMQNPRHLVRRRGQEARLRCSPMKGHSHVYWYRQLPEEGLKFMVYLQKENIIDESGMPKERFSAEFPKEGPSILRIQQVVRGDSAAYFCASSPLGLHTGELFFGEGSRLTVL.

The rearrangement uses TRBV28 and TRBJ2-2; D unclear. This CDR3 has 12 amino acids. The V and J ends lost 8 bases and 5 bases respectively, with 9 bases between them. Germline V gene sequence: CDR1 MDHEN, CDR2 SYDVKM. The CDR3 here is CASLTGTGELFF. CDR3 DNA sequence: TGTGCCAGCCTAACCGGGACCGGGGAGCTGTTTTTT.

The sample holds many counts of this clonotype. J is TRBJ2-3 and V is TRBV24-1, with D hard to call. Trimming removed 0 bases from V and 4 bases from J, with 7 bases in between. CDR1 is KGHDR and CDR2 is SFDVKD in the germline V gene. This CDR3 has 14 residues. CDR3 in DNA: TGTGCCACCAGTGATTTGCGGGTTGCAGATACGCAGTATTTT. Amino acids: CATSDLRVADTQYF.

Many counts were recorded for this clonotype. V usage is TRBV7-8 and J usage is TRBJ1-1; tentative D call: TRBD1 (5 bases). Trimming took 2 bases from V and 6 from J, leaving 13 bases between them. This CDR3 has 14 residues. The germline V gene has CDR1 SGHVS and CDR2 FQNEAQ. Here the CDR3 DNA reads TGTGCCAGCAGCTTACTGGACGTGGGGGCTGAAGCTTTCTTT. As protein: CASSLLDVGAEAFF.

V gene TRBV12-3 or TRBV12-4 combines with J gene TRBJ2-1, with unresolved D. The length of the CDR3 is 13 residues. Trimming shortened V by 3 bases and J by 11 bases, and 14 bases separated the two germline ends. CDR3 DNA: TGTGCCAGCAGTTTCCTAAGATTCCCGCAGCAGTTCTTC. Translation: CASSFLRFPQQFF.

The V gene is TRBV2, the J gene TRBJ2-5, with D perhaps being TRBD1 or TRBD2 (6 bases each). This CDR3 region has 16 residues. CDR1 is SNHLY and CDR2 is FYNNEI in the germline V gene. Trimming took off 9 bases at V and 2 bases at J, with 22 bases between the two ends. The chain's CDR3 is CARGGRVRGPQETQYF. The CDR3 nucleotides are TGTGCCAGGGGGGGCCGGGTGCGCGGACCACAAGAGACCCAGTACTTC.

This clonotype was found a few times. Because it lacks the conserved phenylalanine or tryptophan at the end, this CDR3 is likely a read error. V gene TRBV6-5 combines with J gene TRBJ2-3, with TRBD2 matching 14 bases. The CDR3 consists of 19 residues. J lost 3 bases, V lost 2 bases, and 10 bases had no gene match. Germline CDR1 MNHEY, CDR2 SVGAGI. DNA of the CDR3: TGTGCCAGCAGTTACGATACTGAGACTAGCGGGAGGGAGACAGATACGCAGTATGTT. This translates into CASSYDTETSGRETDTQYV.

Ten or more counts support this clonotype. The chain is built from TRBV27 and TRBJ2-3, with D perhaps given as TRBD1 or TRBD2 (5 bases each). The CDR3 has 15 residues. Germline-derived CDR1 and CDR2 are MNHEY and SMNVEV (reference sequence). Between the trimmed V and J ends, which lost 4 bases and 3 bases, there was a span of 14 bases. CDR3 bases: TGTGCCAGCAGTTCCCAGGGTCGAGGGACAGATACGCAGTATTTT. This codes for CASSSQGRGTDTQYF.

Note on this clonotype: A single base is all that separates this from a far larger clone, so a read error is likely. The chain couples TRBV11-3 to TRBJ1-2; D ambiguous. This CDR3 has 14 residues. CDR1 and CDR2 (germline): SGHNT, YENEEA. The germline V and J ends were trimmed by 8 bases and 2 bases, with 15 bases remaining between them. This CDR3 is CASGSRGRNYGYTF. The DNA of the CDR3 is TGTGCCAGCGGCTCTAGAGGGAGGAACTATGGCTACACCTTC.

The table lists this clonotype with many counts. The rearrangement links TRBV6-5 to TRBJ1-1; D is undetermined. The germline CDR1 and CDR2 sequences are MNHEY and SVGAGI. The V end was cut by 1 base, the J end by 1 base, with 4 bases between. This CDR3 is built from 13 residues. The CDR3 sequence: CASSYLSNTEAFF. The CDR3 region has the DNA TGTGCCAGCAGTTACTTATCGAACACTGAAGCTTTCTTT.

This clonotype was detected many times. J is TRBJ2-1 and V is TRBV14; D gene ambiguous. The CDR3 extends over 14 amino acids. The V and J ends lost 1 base and 3 bases respectively, with 7 bases between them. Per the germline V gene, CDR1 is SGHDN and CDR2 is FVKESK. The CDR3 DNA follows: TGTGCCAGCAGCCAAGTGTACTTCTACAATGAGCAGTTCTTC. It yields the protein CASSQVYFYNEQFF.

This clonotype came up many times. The chain's CDR3 is CATSDFLGDPFNEQFF. The CDR3 coding sequence is TGTGCCACCAGTGATTTTTTGGGAGACCCCTTCAATGAGCAGTTCTTC. V is TRBV24-1 and J is TRBJ2-1; weak D call: TRBD2 (5 bases). The CDR3 spans 16 residues. The germline V gene has CDR1 KGHDR and CDR2 SFDVKD. Trimming took 1 base from V and 6 from J, leaving 15 bases between them.

In this sample, this clonotype turned up many times. The gene calls are TRBV29-1 and TRBJ1-1; D is uncertain. Germline CDR1 SQVTM, CDR2 ANQGSEA. Trimming stripped 4 bases from V and 1 base from J, with 10 bases between. This CDR3 has 13 residues. CDR3 protein: CSVALQSNTEAFF. The CDR3, as DNA: TGCAGCGTTGCCCTACAGTCGAACACTGAAGCTTTCTTT.

This clonotype appeared many times. The V gene is TRBV5-1, the J gene TRBJ1-1, with TRBD1 as a possible D gene (6 bases). Trimming removed 4 bases from V and 8 bases from J, with 18 bases in between. The CDR3 runs 14 residues. Germline V gene lookup returns CDR1 SGHRS and CDR2 YFSETQ. The CDR3 loop reads CASSRGGAKDEAFF. CDR3 DNA sequence: TGCGCCAGCAGCAGAGGGGGAGCGAAGGACGAAGCTTTCTTT.

With respect to this clonotype: One end of the junction is discordant with germline, which a read error may explain. The V and J genes are TRBV2 and TRBJ2-3, with 11 bases that match TRBD2. The germline gives CDR1 SNHLY, CDR2 FYNNEI. CDR3 length: 15 residues. For the CDR3, the DNA is TGTGCCAGCACTGAACTAGCGGGAGCCGTTCATACGCAGTATTTT. This encodes CASTELAGAVHTQYF.

With regard to this clonotype: A much larger clone is a single base away; this may be a read error. The V call is TRBV7-2, the J call TRBJ2-7; a weak D match, TRBD2 (7 bases). Germline-derived CDR1 and CDR2 are SGHTA and FQGNSA. V dropped 11 bases and J dropped 7 bases, with 21 bases sitting between them. The CDR3 totals 13 residues. The CDR3 DNA reads TGTGCCGGCTCTCGGTGGGGGGGCAATGAGCAGTACTTC. Translation: CAGSRWGGNEQYF.

This clonotype appeared many times. The chain recombines TRBV27 with TRBJ2-7; D possibly uses TRBD1 or TRBD2 (6 bases each). Trimming left V 4 bases short and J 11 bases short, with 18 bases between. There are 13 residues in the CDR3. Germline V lookup: CDR1 MNHEY, CDR2 SMNVEV (reference sequence). DNA for the CDR3: TGTGCCAGCAGTTACGGTGGAGGCGGGACAAAGTACTTC. Translated, it gives CASSYGGGGTKYF.

This clonotype occurred many times. The chain combines TRBV19 with TRBJ1-1, with D unresolved. The CDR3 spans 13 residues. Trimming pared 3 bases from V and 3 bases from J, leaving 8 bases between. Germline CDR1 and CDR2: LNHDA and SQIVND (reference sequence). This CDR3 is CASSIQMYTEAFF. In DNA form, the CDR3 reads TGTGCCAGTAGTATCCAGATGTACACTGAAGCTTTCTTT.

Ten or more counts support this clonotype. The V and J genes are TRBV11-3 and TRBJ2-1; unclear D gene. Germline loops: CDR1 SGHNT, CDR2 YENEEA. The ends were cut back, 5 bases at V and 0 bases at J, with 14 bases in the middle. This CDR3 is 16 amino acids long. CDR3 DNA: TGTGCCAGCAGCCCTTATAGTGGCCTCTCCTACAATGAGCAGTTCTTC. Protein sequence: CASSPYSGLSYNEQFF.

This clonotype was found many times. The chain couples TRBV25-1 to TRBJ1-3; D unclear. CDR1 and CDR2 (germline): MGHDK, SYGVNS. The V and J ends lost 2 bases and 2 bases respectively, with 7 bases between them. The CDR3 is 14 residues long. The CDR3 region has the DNA TGTGCCAGCAGTGAACCTCGAACTGGAAACACCATATATTTT. Its protein product is CASSEPRTGNTIYF.